Presented here are 2 T cell receptor beta chains from one specimen sequenced in a study of blood T cell repertoires in COVID-19. The table came from immunoSEQ multiplex PCR; TCRdb's copy has only in-frame clones and leaves some out. The sample includes about 260,000 clones, about 83% seen only once; the top ten take more than 1.5%. The sequencing sample was made of peripheral blood. The origin of the receptors is a middle-aged woman who had recovered from COVID-19.

This chain connects TRBV3-1 (or the pseudogene TRBV3-2) to TRBJ1-5; TRBD1 matches at 11 bases. This CDR3 spans 14 amino acids. CDR1 and CDR2 (germline): LGHDT, YNNKEL (reference sequence). Trimming cost V 1 base and J 7 bases; bases outside gene matches: 0. As DNA, the CDR3 is TGTGCCAGCAGCCAAGGGACAGGGGGCCAGCCCCAGCATTTT. Residues: CASSQGTGGQPQHF.

This clone is a singleton in its sample. The V call is TRBV29-1, the J call TRBJ2-1, with a tentative D call TRBD2 (7 bases). The germline CDR1 and CDR2 sequences are SQVTM and ANQGSEA. Trimming left V 4 bases short and J 9 bases short, with 13 bases between. The CDR3 has 12 residues. The CDR3 nucleotides read TGCAGCGTTGTAAGGGGGGGAGGTGAGCAGTTCTTC. This gives the protein CSVVRGGGEQFF.